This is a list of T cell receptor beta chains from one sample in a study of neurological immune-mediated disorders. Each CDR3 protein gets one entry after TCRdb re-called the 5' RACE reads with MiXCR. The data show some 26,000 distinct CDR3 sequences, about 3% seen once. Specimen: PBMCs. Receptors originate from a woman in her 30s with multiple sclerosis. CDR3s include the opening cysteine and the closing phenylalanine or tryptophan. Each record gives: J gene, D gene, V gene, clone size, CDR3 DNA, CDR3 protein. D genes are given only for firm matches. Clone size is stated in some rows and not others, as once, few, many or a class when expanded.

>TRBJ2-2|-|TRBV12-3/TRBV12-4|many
TGTGCCAGCAGTCCCCTTTGGGACATCTCGAACACCGGGGAGCTGTTTTTT
CASSPLWDISNTGELFF
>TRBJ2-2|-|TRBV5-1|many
TGCGCCAGCAGCTTTCTTGGGGAGCTGTTTTTT
CASSFLGELFF
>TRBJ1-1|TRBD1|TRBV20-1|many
TGCAGTGCTAGCGACGGGACAGGGGGCGCGTGGGCTTTCTTT
CSASDGTGGAWAFF
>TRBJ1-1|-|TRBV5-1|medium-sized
TGCGCCAGCAGCCCCGCCGACAGTCACACTGAAGCTTTCTTT
CASSPADSHTEAFF
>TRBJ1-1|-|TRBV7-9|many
TGTGCCAGCAGCCCCCAGGGGAGGGGCATGAACACTGAAGCTTTCTTT
CASSPQGRGMNTEAFF
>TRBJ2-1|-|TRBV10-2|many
TGCGCCAGCAGTGAAATGAGGAATGAGCAGTTCTTC
CASSEMRNEQFF
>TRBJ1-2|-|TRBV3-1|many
TGTGCCAGCAGCCAGGGGGCCAGGAACTATGGCTACACCTTC
CASSQGARNYGYTF
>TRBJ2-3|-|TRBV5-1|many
TGCGCCAGCAGCTTACAGGAGAGCACAGATACGCAGTATTTT
CASSLQESTDTQYF
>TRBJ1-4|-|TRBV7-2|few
TGTGCCAGCAGGCCGGGAAAGGGGTATGAAAAACTGTTTTTT
CASRPGKGYEKLFF
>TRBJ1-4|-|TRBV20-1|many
TGCAGTGCTAGGGGGGACAATAATGAAAAACTGTTTTTT
CSARGDNNEKLFF
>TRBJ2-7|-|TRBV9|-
TGTGCCAGCAGCGTAGATGGGCAGACGAATTACGAGCAGTACTTC
CASSVDGQTNYEQYF
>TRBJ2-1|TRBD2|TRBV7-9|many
TGTGCCAGCAGTGGACTAGCGGGAGGAAGCTCCTACAATGAGCAGTTCTTC
CASSGLAGGSSYNEQFF
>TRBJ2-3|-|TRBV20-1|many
TGCAGTGCTAGAGATTGGGGGTTTGGAACAGATACGCAGTATTTT
CSARDWGFGTDTQYF
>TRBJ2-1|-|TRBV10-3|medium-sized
TGTGCCAGCAGCCCCGGGGGCTCCTACAATGAGCAGTTCTTC
CASSPGGSYNEQFF
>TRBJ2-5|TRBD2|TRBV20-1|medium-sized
TGCAGTGCTAAAAGCGGGGAGGCTCAAGAGACCCAGTACTTC
CSAKSGEAQETQYF
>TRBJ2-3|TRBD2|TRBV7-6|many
TGTGCCAGCAGCTTTGCGGGGGGGAAGGCAGATACGCAGTATTTT
CASSFAGGKADTQYF
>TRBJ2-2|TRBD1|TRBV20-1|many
TGCAGTGCTAATGACTGGACAGGGGGCCCCGGGGAGCTGTTTTTT
CSANDWTGGPGELFF
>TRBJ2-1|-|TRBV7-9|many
TGTGCCAGCAGCATAGCTGTGGAGCAGTTCTTC
CASSIAVEQFF
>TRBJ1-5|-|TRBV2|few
TGTGCCAGCCGAGCATCCCACGGCACGGGTCAGCCCCAGCATTTT
CASRASHGTGQPQHF
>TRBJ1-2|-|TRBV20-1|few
TGCAGTGCAAAAACCGGGACGGCACCCTATGGCTACACCTTC
CSAKTGTAPYGYTF
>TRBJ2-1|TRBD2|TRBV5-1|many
TGCGCCAGCAGCTGGGGGGAGGGAACTGAGCAGTTCTTC
CASSWGEGTEQFF
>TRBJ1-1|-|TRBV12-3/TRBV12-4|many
TGTGCCAGCAGTTTTACCTTGGGGCGCGGGGTAACTGAAGCTTTCTTT
CASSFTLGRGVTEAFF
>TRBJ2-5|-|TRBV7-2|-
TGTACCAGCAGCCCAGGGGCGGAGACCCAATACTTC
CTSSPGAETQYF
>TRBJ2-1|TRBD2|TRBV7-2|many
TGTGCCAGCAGCTTCGGACTAGCGGGACCAGAGCAGTTCTTC
CASSFGLAGPEQFF
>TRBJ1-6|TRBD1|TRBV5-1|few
TGCGCCAGCAGCTTGGGACAGGGCGACTCACCCCTCAACTTT
CASSLGQGDSPLNF
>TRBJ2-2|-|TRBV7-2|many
TGTGCCAGCAGCTTAGCGGGCAGGGCCGGGGAGCTGTTTTTT
CASSLAGRAGELFF
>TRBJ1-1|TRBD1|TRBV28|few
TGTGCCAGCAGCAAACAGGGGTTAGGGGCTTTCTTT
CASSKQGLGAFF
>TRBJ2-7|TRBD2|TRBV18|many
TGTGCCAGCTCACCGGGACTAGCAGGCCTCGAGCAGTACTTC
CASSPGLAGLEQYF
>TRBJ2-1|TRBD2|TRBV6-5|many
TGTGCCAGCAAGCCGGGACTAGCGAACAATGAGCAGTTCTTC
CASKPGLANNEQFF
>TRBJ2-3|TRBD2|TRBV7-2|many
TGTGCCAGCAGCTTAGTTCTAGCGGGGGGGTTCTCAGATACGCAGTATTTT
CASSLVLAGGFSDTQYF
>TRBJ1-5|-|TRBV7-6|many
TGTGCCAGCAGCCCCACAGGGTACGACAATCAGCCCCAGAATTTT
CASSPTGYDNQPQNF
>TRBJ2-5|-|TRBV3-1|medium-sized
TGTGCCAGCAGCCAAGATCTGCAGACCCAGTACTTC
CASSQDLQTQYF
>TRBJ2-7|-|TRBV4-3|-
TGCGCCAGCAGCCTGTGGTCGGACTACGAGCAGTACTTC
CASSLWSDYEQYF
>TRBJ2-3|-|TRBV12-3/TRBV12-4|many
TGTGCCAGCAACCTCCGCCGGTTCTCAGATACGCAGTATTTT
CASNLRRFSDTQYF
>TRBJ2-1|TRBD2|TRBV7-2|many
TGTGCCAGCAGCCCCCGGGCTGCGGGGGTACTTCAGTTCTTC
CASSPRAAGVLQFF
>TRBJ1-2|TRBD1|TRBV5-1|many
TGCGCCAGCACCTCAGGGGGTTTCCGAGGCTACACCTTC
CASTSGGFRGYTF
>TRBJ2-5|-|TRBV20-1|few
TGCAGTGCTAGAGCGGGAGAGACCCAGTACTTC
CSARAGETQYF
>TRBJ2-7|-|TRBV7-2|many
TGTGCCAGCAGCTTAGGAGGGATTTCCTACGAGCAGTACTTC
CASSLGGISYEQYF
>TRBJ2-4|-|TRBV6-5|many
TGTGCCAGCAGTCGAACGGGACAAGGGATTACTCTAGCCAAAAACATTCAGTACTTC
CASSRTGQGITLAKNIQYF
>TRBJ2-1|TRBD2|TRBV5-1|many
TGCGCCAGTACTAAGCGGGGCAGCTCCTACAATGAGCAGTTCTTC
CASTKRGSSYNEQFF
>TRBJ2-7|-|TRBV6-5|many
TGTGCCAGCAGTTTCGGACCCCCCTACGAGCAGTACTTC
CASSFGPPYEQYF
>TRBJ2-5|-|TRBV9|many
TGTGCCAGCAGCGTAGTATTAGGGACCCAAGAGACCCAGTACTTC
CASSVVLGTQETQYF
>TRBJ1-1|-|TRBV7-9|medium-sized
TGTGCCAGCAGCTTAGCGCGGGAAGGGGCCCTGTTGGACTTT
CASSLAREGALLDF
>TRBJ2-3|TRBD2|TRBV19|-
TGTGCCAGTAGTAAACCGGGACTAGAGAAGTATACGCAGTATTTT
CASSKPGLEKYTQYF
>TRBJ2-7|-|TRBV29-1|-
TGCAGCGTTGTAAGGTTGGGAACGAGCTACGAGCAGTACTTC
CSVVRLGTSYEQYF
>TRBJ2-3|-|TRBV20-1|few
TGCAGTGCTAGAGAGTTTGGGGCTAGCGTCACAGATACGCAGTATTTT
CSAREFGASVTDTQYF